This T cell receptor beta chain appears in the sequencing data of a study of T cell responses to AZD1222 COVID-19 vaccine. This clone was seen once. Clones were sequenced by immunoSEQ multiplex PCR, and TCRdb holds only the in-frame ones, with some missing. Of about 86,000 clones listed, 90% are singletons. Germline CDR1 is MDHEN and CDR2 is SYDVKM. Trimming pared 7 bases from V and 4 bases from J, leaving 7 bases between. This CDR3 has 11 residues. Sequences were derived from peripheral blood, sampled on day 0 of AZD1222 vaccination. The gene calls are TRBV28 and TRBJ1-1; D not certain. This receptor was taken from an adult in good health. The CDR3 sequence: CASNVGTEAFF. The DNA of the CDR3 is TGTGCCAGCAACGTGGGCACTGAAGCTTTCTTT.